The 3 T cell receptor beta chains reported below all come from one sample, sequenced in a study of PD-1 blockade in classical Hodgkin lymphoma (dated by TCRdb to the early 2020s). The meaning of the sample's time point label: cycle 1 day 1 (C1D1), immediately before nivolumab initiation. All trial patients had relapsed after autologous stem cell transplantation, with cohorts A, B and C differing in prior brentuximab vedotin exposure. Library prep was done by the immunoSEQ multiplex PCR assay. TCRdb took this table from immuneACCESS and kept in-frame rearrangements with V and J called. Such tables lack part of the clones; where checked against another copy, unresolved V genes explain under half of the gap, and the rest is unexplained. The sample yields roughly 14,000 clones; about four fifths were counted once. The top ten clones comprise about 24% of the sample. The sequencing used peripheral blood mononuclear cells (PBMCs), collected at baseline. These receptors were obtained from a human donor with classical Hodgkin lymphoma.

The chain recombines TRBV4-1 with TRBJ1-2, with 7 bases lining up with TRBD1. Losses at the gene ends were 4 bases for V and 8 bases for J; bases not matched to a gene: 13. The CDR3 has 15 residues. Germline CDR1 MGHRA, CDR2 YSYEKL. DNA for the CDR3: TGCGCCAGCAGCCCGCGAGATAACACAGGGGCAGGCTACACCTTC. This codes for CASSPRDNTGAGYTF.

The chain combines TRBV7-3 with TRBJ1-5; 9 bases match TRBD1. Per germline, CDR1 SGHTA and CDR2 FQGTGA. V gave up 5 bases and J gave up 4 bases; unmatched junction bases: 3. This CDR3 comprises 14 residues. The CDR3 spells CASSPGQGNQPQHF. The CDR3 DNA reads TGTGCCAGCAGCCCGGGACAGGGAAATCAGCCCCAGCATTTT.

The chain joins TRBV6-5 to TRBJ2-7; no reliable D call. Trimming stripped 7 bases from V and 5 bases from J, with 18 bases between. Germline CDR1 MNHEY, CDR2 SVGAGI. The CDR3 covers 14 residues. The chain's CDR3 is CASKRRTAGHEQYF. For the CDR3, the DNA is TGTGCCAGCAAGCGAAGGACCGCTGGGCACGAGCAGTACTTC.